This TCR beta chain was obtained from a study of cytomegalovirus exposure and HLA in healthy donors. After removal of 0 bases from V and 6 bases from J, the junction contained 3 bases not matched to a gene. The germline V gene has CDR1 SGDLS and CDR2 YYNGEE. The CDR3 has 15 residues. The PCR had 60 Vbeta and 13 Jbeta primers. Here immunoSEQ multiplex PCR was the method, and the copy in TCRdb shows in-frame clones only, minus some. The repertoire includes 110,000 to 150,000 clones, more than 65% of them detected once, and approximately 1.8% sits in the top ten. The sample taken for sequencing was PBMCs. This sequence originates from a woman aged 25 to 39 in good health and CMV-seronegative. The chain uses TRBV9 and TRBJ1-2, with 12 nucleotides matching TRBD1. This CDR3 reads CASSVGDRGRNGYTF. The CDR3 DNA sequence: TGTGCCAGCAGCGTAGGGGACAGGGGGCGGAATGGCTACACCTTC.